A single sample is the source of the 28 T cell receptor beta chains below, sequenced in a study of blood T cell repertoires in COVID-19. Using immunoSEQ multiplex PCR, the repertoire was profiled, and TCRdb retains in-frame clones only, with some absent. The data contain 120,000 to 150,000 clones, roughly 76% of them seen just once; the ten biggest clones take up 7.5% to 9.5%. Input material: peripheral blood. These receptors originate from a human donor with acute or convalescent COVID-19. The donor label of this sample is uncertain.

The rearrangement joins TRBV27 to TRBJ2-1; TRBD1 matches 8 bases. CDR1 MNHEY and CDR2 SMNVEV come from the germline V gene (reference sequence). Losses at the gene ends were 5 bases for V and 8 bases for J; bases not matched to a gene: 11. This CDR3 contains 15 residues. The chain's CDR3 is CASSHLGQVSDEQFF. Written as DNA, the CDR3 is TGTGCCAGCAGTCACCTGGGACAGGTCTCCGATGAGCAGTTCTTC.

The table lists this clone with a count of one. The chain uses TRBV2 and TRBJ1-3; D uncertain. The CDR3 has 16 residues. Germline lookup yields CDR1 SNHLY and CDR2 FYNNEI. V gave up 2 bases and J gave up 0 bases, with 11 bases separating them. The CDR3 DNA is TGTGCCAGCAGTGAATACGCTTCGGTCTCTGGAAACACCATATATTTT. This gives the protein CASSEYASVSGNTIYF.

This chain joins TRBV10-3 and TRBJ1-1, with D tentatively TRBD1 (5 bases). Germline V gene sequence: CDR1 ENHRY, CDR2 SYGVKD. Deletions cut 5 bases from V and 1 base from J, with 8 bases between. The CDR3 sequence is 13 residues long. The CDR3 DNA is TGTGCCATCAGTACACAGGAGAACACTGAAGCTTTCTTT. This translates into CAISTQENTEAFF.

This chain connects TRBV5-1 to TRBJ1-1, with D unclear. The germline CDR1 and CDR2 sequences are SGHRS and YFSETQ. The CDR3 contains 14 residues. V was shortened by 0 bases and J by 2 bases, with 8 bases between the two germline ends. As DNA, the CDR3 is TGCGCCAGCAGCTTGGCGGGGTCAAACACTGAAGCTTTCTTT. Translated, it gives CASSLAGSNTEAFF.

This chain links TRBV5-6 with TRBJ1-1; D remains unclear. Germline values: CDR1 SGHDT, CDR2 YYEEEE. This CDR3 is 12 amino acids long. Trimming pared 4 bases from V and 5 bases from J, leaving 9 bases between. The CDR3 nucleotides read TGTGCCAGCAGCATTGTTCTGACTGAAGCTTTCTTT. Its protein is CASSIVLTEAFF.

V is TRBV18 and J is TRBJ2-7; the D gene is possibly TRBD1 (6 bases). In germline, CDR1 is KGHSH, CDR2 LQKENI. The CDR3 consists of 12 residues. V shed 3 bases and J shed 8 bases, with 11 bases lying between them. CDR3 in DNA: TGTGCCAGCTCACCCCCCCAGGGGAAGCAGTACTTC. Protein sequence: CASSPPQGKQYF. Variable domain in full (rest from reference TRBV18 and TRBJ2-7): NAGVMQNPRHLVRRRGQEARLRCSPMKGHSHVYWYRQLPEEGLKFMVYLQKENIIDESGMPKERFSAEFPKEGPSILRIQQVVRGDSAAYFCASSPPQGKQYFGPGTRLTVT.

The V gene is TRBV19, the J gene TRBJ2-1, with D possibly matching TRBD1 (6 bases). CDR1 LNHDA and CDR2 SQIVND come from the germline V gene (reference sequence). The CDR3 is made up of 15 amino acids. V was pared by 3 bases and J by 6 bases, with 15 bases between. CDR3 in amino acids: CASSIPGALGNEQFF. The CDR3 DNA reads TGTGCCAGTAGTATCCCAGGGGCGCTGGGCAATGAGCAGTTCTTC.

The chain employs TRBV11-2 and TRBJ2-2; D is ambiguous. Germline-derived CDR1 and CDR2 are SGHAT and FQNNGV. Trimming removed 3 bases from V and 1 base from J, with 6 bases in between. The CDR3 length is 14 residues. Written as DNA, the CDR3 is TGTGCCAGCAGCTTTTTCCGGAACACCGGGGAGCTGTTTTTT. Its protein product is CASSFFRNTGELFF.

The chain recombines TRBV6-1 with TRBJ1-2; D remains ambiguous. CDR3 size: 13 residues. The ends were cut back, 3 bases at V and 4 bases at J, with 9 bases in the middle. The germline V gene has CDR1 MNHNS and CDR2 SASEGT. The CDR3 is CASSDRFLYGYTF. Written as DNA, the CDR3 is TGTGCCAGCAGTGACAGGTTTCTCTATGGCTACACCTTC.

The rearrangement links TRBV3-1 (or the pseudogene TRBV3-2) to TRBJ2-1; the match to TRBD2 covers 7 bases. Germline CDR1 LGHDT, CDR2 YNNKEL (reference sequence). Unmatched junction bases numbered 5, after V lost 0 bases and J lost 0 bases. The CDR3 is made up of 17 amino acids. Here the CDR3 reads CASSQEAGVSSYNEQFF. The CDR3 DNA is TGTGCCAGCAGCCAAGAGGCGGGGGTGAGCTCCTACAATGAGCAGTTCTTC.

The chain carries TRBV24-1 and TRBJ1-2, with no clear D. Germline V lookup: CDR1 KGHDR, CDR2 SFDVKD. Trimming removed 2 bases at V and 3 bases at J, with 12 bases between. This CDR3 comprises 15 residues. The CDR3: CATSDSRGRDYGYTF. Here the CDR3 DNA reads TGTGCCACCAGTGATTCGAGAGGGAGGGACTATGGCTACACCTTC.

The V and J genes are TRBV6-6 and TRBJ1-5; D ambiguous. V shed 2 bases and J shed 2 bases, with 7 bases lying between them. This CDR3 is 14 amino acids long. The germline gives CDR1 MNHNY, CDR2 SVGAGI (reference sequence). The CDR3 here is CASSYELRNQPQHF. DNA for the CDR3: TGTGCCAGCAGTTACGAGCTCCGCAATCAGCCCCAGCATTTT.

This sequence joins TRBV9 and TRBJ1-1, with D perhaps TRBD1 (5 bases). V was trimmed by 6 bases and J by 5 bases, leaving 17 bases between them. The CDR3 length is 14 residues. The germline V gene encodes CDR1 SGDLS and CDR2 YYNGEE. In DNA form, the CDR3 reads TGTGCCAGCAACCCGGTGGGGCCTGGGACTGAAGCTTTCTTT. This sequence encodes CASNPVGPGTEAFF.

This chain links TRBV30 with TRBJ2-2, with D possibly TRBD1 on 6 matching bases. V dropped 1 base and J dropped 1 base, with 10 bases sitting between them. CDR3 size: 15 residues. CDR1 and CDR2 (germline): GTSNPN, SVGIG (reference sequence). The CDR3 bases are TGTGCCTGGAGTGGCCGCAGGGGGAACACCGGGGAGCTGTTTTTT. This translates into CAWSGRRGNTGELFF. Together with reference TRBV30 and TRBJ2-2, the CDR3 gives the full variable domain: SQTIHQWPATLVQPVGSPLSLECTVEGTSNPNLYWYRQAAGRGLQLLFYSVGIGQISSEVPQNLSASRPQDRQFILSSKKLLLSDSGFYLCAWSGRRGNTGELFFGEGSRLTVL.

CDR3 DNA: TGTGCCAGCAGCCAGGTAGGGGGCGAGGGCAATCAGCCCCAGCATTTT. Protein: CASSQVGGEGNQPQHF. The chain couples TRBV7-2 to TRBJ1-5, with TRBD1 identical over 7 bases. J was trimmed by 2 bases and V by 5 bases; bases with no gene match: 9. Germline V gene data show CDR1 as SGHTA and CDR2 as FQGNSA. The CDR3 is 16 residues long.

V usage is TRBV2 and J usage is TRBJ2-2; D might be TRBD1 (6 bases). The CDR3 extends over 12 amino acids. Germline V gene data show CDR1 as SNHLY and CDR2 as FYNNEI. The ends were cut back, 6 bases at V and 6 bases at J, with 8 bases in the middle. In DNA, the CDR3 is TGTGCCAGCAGGGGGGCTCCCGGGGAGCTGTTTTTT. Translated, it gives CASRGAPGELFF.

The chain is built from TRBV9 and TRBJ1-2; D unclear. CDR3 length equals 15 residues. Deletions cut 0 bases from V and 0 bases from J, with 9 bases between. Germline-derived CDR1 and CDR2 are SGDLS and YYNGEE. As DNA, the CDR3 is TGTGCCAGCAGCGTAGACGGGAGCCCTAACTATGGCTACACCTTC. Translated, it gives CASSVDGSPNYGYTF.

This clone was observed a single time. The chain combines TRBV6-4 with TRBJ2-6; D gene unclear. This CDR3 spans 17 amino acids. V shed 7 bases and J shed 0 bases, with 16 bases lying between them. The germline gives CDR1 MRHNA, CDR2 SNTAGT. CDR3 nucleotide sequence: TGTGCCAGCAACTGGAGACGGATCCTCTCTGGGGCCAACGTCCTGACTTTC. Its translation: CASNWRRILSGANVLTF.

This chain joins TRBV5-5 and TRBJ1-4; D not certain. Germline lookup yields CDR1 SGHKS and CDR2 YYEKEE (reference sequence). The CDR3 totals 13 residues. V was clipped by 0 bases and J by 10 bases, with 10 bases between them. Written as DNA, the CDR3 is TGTGCCAGCAGCTTGGAGGCGGAGGGAAAACTGTTTTTT. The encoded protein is CASSLEAEGKLFF.

The CDR3 region is CASSRTELYTEAFF. The CDR3 coding sequence is TGCGCCAGCAGCCGGACAGAGCTGTACACTGAAGCTTTCTTT. The J gene is TRBJ1-1, the V gene TRBV5-1, with D possibly matching TRBD1 (6 bases). CDR3 size: 14 residues. Between the trimmed V and J ends, which lost 4 bases and 3 bases, there was a span of 13 bases. In germline, CDR1 is SGHRS, CDR2 YFSETQ. The complete variable domain, with remaining parts taken from reference TRBV5-1 and TRBJ1-1, reads KAGVTQTPRYLIKTRGQQVTLSCSPISGHRSVSWYQQTPGQGLQFLFEYFSETQRNKGNFPGRFSGRQFSNSRSEMNVSTLELGDSALYLCASSRTELYTEAFFGQGTRLTVV.

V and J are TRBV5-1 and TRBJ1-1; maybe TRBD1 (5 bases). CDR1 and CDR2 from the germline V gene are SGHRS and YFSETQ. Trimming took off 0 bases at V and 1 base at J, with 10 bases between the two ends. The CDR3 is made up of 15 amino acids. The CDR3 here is CASSLVARANTEAFF. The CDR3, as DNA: TGCGCCAGCAGCTTGGTTGCCAGGGCGAACACTGAAGCTTTCTTT.

The CDR3 protein is CATRKTGDGTEAFF. DNA of the CDR3: TGTGCCACCAGAAAGACAGGGGATGGTACTGAAGCTTTCTTT. The J gene is TRBJ1-1, the V gene TRBV24-1; 8 nucleotides agree with TRBD1. Germline lookup yields CDR1 KGHDR and CDR2 SFDVKD. V gave up 7 bases and J gave up 5 bases; unmatched junction bases: 8. This CDR3 region has 14 residues.

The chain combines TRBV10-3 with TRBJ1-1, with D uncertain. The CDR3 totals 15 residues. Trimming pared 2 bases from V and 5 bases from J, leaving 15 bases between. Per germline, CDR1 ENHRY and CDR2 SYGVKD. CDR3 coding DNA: TGTGCCATCAGTGAGAGAGGTGGGGAGGAGACTGAAGCTTTCTTT. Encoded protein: CAISERGGEETEAFF.

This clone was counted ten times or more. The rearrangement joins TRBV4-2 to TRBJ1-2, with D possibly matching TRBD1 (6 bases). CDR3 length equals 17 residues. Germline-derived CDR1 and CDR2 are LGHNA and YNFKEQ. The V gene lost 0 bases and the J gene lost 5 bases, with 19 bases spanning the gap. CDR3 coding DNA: TGTGCCAGCAGCCAAGATGTAGGGACAAACTCTCGATATGGCTACACCTTC. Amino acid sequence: CASSQDVGTNSRYGYTF.

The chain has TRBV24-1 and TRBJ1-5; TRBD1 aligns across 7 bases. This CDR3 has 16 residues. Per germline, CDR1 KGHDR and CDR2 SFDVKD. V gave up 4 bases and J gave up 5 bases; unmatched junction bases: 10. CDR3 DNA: TGTGCCACCAGTGACGCACAGGGGCCCAGGGATCAGCCCCAGCATTTT. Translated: CATSDAQGPRDQPQHF.

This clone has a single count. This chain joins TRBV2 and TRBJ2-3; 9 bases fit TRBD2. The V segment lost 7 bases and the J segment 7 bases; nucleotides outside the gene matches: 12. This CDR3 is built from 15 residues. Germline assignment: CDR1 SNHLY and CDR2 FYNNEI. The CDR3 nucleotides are TGTGCCAGCACCGAAAGGCGGGGGGGGACCCATACGCAGTATTTT. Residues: CASTERRGGTHTQYF.

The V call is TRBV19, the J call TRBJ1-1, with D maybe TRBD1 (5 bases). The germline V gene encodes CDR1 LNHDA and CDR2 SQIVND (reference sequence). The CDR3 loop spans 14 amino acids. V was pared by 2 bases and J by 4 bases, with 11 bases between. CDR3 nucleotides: TGTGCCAGTAGTATAAGTCCGGGGGGCACTGAAGCTTTCTTT. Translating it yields CASSISPGGTEAFF.

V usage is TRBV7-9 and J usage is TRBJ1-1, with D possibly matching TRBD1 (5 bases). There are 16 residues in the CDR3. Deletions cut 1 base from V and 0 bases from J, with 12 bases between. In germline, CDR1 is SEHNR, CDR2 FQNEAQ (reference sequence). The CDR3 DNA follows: TGTGCCAGCAGCTTAGTAGCTCCCAGGGTGAACACTGAAGCTTTCTTT. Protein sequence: CASSLVAPRVNTEAFF.